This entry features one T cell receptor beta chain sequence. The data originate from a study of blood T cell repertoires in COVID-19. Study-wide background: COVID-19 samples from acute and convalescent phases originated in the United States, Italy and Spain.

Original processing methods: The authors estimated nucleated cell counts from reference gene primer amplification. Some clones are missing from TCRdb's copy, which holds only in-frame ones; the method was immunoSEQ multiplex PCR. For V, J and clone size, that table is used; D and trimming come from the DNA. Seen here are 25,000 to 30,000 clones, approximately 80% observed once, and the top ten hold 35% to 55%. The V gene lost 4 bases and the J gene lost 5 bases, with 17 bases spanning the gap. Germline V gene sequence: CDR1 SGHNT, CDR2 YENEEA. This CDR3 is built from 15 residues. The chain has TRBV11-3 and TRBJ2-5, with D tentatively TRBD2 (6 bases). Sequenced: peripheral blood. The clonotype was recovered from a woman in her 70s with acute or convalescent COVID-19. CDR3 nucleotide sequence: TGTGCCAGCAGCTCAGGCGTAGCGGAGGGGGAGACCCAGTACTTC. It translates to CASSSGVAEGETQYF.